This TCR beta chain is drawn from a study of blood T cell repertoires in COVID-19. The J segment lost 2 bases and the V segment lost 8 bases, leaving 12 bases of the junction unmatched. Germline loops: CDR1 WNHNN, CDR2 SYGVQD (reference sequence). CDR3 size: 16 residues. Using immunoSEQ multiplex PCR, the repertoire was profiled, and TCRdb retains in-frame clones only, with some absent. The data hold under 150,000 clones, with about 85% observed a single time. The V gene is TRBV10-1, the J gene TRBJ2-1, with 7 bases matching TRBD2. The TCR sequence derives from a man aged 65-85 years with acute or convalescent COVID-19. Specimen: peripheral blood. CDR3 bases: TGCGCCAGCGCCCCGGGTCGGGGGGTAACCTACAATGAGCAGTTCTTC. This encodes CASAPGRGVTYNEQFF.